The 17 T cell receptor beta chains below all came from one sample that was sequenced in a study of shared clonotypes between healthy human individuals. Some clones are missing from TCRdb's copy, which holds only in-frame ones; the method was immunoSEQ multiplex PCR. The data show under 600,000 clones, with more than 95% seen just once and about 0.06% held by the top ten. Sequencing was done on a sample of naive CD4+ T cells sorted from blood. The subset: CD45RA+ positively selected. The receptors derive from a woman in her 30s in good health.

The CDR3 region is CASRLRQGAIYEQYF. In DNA, the CDR3 is TGCGCCAGCAGATTAAGACAGGGGGCTATTTACGAGCAGTACTTC. The gene calls are TRBV5-1 and TRBJ2-7; 10 bases are shared with TRBD1. The CDR3 sequence is 15 residues long. Germline values: CDR1 SGHRS, CDR2 YFSETQ. V was clipped by 5 bases and J by 4 bases; unmatched bases: 9. The whole variable domain, filled in from reference TRBV5-1 and TRBJ2-7, reads KAGVTQTPRYLIKTRGQQVTLSCSPISGHRSVSWYQQTPGQGLQFLFEYFSETQRNKGNFPGRFSGRQFSNSRSEMNVSTLELGDSALYLCASRLRQGAIYEQYFGPGTRLTVT.

CDR3: CAISASGRGSDTEAFF. The DNA for the CDR3 is TGTGCCATCAGTGCAAGCGGCAGGGGGTCGGACACTGAAGCTTTCTTT. The rearrangement joins TRBV10-3 to TRBJ1-1; 7 bases agree with TRBD1. After removal of 4 bases from V and 3 bases from J, the junction contained 11 bases not matched to a gene. Per the germline V gene, CDR1 is ENHRY and CDR2 is SYGVKD. The CDR3 spans 16 residues.

The chain carries TRBV9 and TRBJ2-3, with 9 bases lining up with TRBD2. Germline lookup yields CDR1 SGDLS and CDR2 YYNGEE. The length of the CDR3 is 18 residues. Losses at the gene ends were 1 base for V and 2 bases for J; bases not matched to a gene: 11. DNA of the CDR3: TGTGCCAGCAGCGTAATGGCGGGAGGGCTACAATTCACAGATACGCAGTATTTT. This codes for CASSVMAGGLQFTDTQYF.

This rearrangement joins TRBV7-9 to TRBJ1-1, with a tentative D call TRBD1 (5 bases). The CDR3 spans 14 residues. Germline lookup yields CDR1 SEHNR and CDR2 FQNEAQ (reference sequence). With 6 bases removed from V and 1 base from J, the gap between germline ends came to 12 bases. The CDR3 DNA sequence: TGTGCCAGCAGACCTCACCAGGGGAACACTGAAGCTTTCTTT. This gives the protein CASRPHQGNTEAFF.

V and J are TRBV11-2 and TRBJ2-7; weak D call: TRBD2 (6 bases). CDR3 length: 15 residues. Per germline, CDR1 SGHAT and CDR2 FQNNGV. V was pared by 5 bases and J by 7 bases, with 21 bases between. The CDR3 nucleotides read TGTGCCAGCAGCCGGGACTCCCCCTTGGGAGGTGAGCAGTACTTC. Its translation: CASSRDSPLGGEQYF.

The chain has TRBV5-4 and TRBJ2-5, with a tentative D call TRBD1 (5 bases). Gene TRBJ2-7 matches the end of the DNA better, so the J call may be wrong. Germline CDR1 and CDR2: SGHNT and YYREEE (reference sequence). The CDR3 spans 14 residues. The CDR3 reads CASSLSGLSYEQYF. The CDR3 DNA reads as TGTGCCAGCAGCTTGTCAGGGCTCAGCTACGAGCAGTACTTC.

The chain couples TRBV5-4 to TRBJ1-6; D not resolved. The CDR3 sequence is 17 residues long. V was pared by 0 bases and J by 0 bases, with 10 bases between. In germline, CDR1 is SGHNT, CDR2 YYREEE (reference sequence). CDR3 nucleotides: TGTGCCAGCAGCTTGGGGGCAGCGAGCTCCTATAATTCACCCCTCCACTTT. Translated, it gives CASSLGAASSYNSPLHF.

The genes are TRBV2 and TRBJ2-1; the match to TRBD2 covers 9 bases. Germline V gives CDR1 SNHLY, CDR2 FYNNEI. V lost 7 bases to trimming and J lost 7 bases; unmatched junction nucleotides: 14. CDR3 length: 16 amino acids. CDR3: CASKGRIAGAGNEQFF. For the CDR3, the DNA is TGTGCCAGCAAGGGCAGGATAGCGGGAGCCGGTAATGAGCAGTTCTTC.

This clone has a single count. Distinct nucleotide sequences in the sample also encode this CDR3. The chain has TRBV5-1 and TRBJ2-3; no definite D call. There are 11 residues in the CDR3. V gave up 2 bases and J gave up 5 bases, with 3 bases separating them. The germline gives CDR1 SGHRS, CDR2 YFSETQ. The CDR3: CASSLGDTQYF. DNA for the CDR3: TGCGCCAGCAGCTTAGGAGATACGCAGTATTTT. The whole variable domain, remainder taken from reference TRBV5-1 and TRBJ2-3, is KAGVTQTPRYLIKTRGQQVTLSCSPISGHRSVSWYQQTPGQGLQFLFEYFSETQRNKGNFPGRFSGRQFSNSRSEMNVSTLELGDSALYLCASSLGDTQYFGPGTRLTVL.

The chain is built from TRBV27 and TRBJ2-2; no definite D call. The V gene lost 5 bases and the J gene lost 0 bases, with 10 bases spanning the gap. Germline CDR1 and CDR2: MNHEY and SMNVEV (reference sequence). The CDR3 has 15 residues. CDR3 amino acids: CASSLILANTGELFF. CDR3 coding DNA: TGTGCCAGCAGTCTTATTCTAGCGAACACCGGGGAGCTGTTTTTT.

Details on this clone: The same CDR3 is also encoded by other DNA sequences in this sample. The chain carries TRBV9 and TRBJ2-2, with TRBD1 matching 7 bases. After removal of 2 bases from V and 0 bases from J, the junction contained 4 bases not matched to a gene. From germline, CDR1 is SGDLS and CDR2 YYNGEE. This CDR3 spans 16 amino acids. CDR3 nucleotides: TGTGCCAGCAGCGTGAGTGGACAGGCGAACACCGGGGAGCTGTTTTTT. It yields the protein CASSVSGQANTGELFF.

This chain connects TRBV28 to TRBJ2-7; the D is unclear. The CDR3 length is 14 residues. The V and J ends lost 2 bases and 5 bases respectively, with 13 bases between them. Looked up from germline, CDR1 is MDHEN and CDR2 is SYDVKM. CDR3 nucleotide sequence: TGTGCCAGCAGTTTAAAAGGCACCTGGGACGAGCAGTACTTC. Amino acid sequence: CASSLKGTWDEQYF.

This rearrangement joins TRBV7-3 to TRBJ2-2; 9 bases match TRBD2. Germline CDR1 and CDR2: SGHTA and FQGTGA. V was pared by 2 bases and J by 0 bases, with 4 bases of the junction left unmatched. The CDR3 has 17 amino acids. CDR3 amino acids: CASSLPSGRTNTGELFF. DNA of the CDR3: TGTGCCAGCAGCTTACCAAGCGGGAGGACGAACACCGGGGAGCTGTTTTTT.

This chain joins TRBV5-4 and TRBJ2-5; no clear D gene. The end of the DNA fits TRBJ2-7 better, so the J call may be wrong. This CDR3 region has 12 residues. Germline CDR1 SGHNT, CDR2 YYREEE (reference sequence). The CDR3 here is CASSSSSYEQYF. CDR3 DNA sequence: TGTGCCAGCAGCTCCAGCTCCTACGAGCAGTACTTC.

J is TRBJ2-2 and V is TRBV5-6, with 9 nucleotides matching TRBD2. In germline, CDR1 is SGHDT, CDR2 YYEEEE. This CDR3 region has 14 residues. With V trimmed by 4 bases and J by 6 bases, 4 bases remained unmatched. CDR3 region: CASSTWTSAGELFF. Written as DNA, the CDR3 is TGTGCCAGCAGCACCTGGACTAGCGCCGGGGAGCTGTTTTTT.

The chain couples TRBV6-5 to TRBJ1-1; no reliable D call. The CDR3 is 14 residues long. Trimming stripped 0 bases from V and 3 bases from J, with 8 bases between. The germline V gene encodes CDR1 MNHEY and CDR2 SVGAGI. CDR3 sequence reads: CASSYSPGDTEAFF. The CDR3 region has the DNA TGTGCCAGCAGTTACTCTCCGGGTGACACTGAAGCTTTCTTT.

The rearrangement uses TRBV5-1 and TRBJ2-5, with D unresolved. V lost 5 bases to trimming and J lost 3 bases, with 5 bases between them. This CDR3 comprises 11 residues. From germline, CDR1 is SGHRS and CDR2 YFSETQ. The CDR3 loop is CASSGKETQYF. CDR3 DNA: TGCGCCAGCAGTGGCAAAGAGACCCAGTACTTC. Variable domain in full (rest from reference TRBV5-1 and TRBJ2-5): KAGVTQTPRYLIKTRGQQVTLSCSPISGHRSVSWYQQTPGQGLQFLFEYFSETQRNKGNFPGRFSGRQFSNSRSEMNVSTLELGDSALYLCASSGKETQYFGPGTRLLVL.